This T cell receptor (beta chain) was obtained from a study of T-cell memory formation after mild COVID-19. Study context: Largely donor-specific TCR clusters were found.

CDR1 is SGDLS, CDR2 YYNGEE, per germline. The CDR3 extends over 15 amino acids. V gave up 5 bases and J gave up 1 base, with 15 bases separating them. MiXCR, run by TCRdb on the 5' RACE reads, gives a single entry per CDR3 protein. Of about 250,000 distinct CDR3 sequences detected, over 15% appear once; the ten largest clones hold 20% to 25%. General study findings and limits: Among contracting clones, CD4+ were mainly CM/EM and CD8+ enriched in EMRA.

In this sample, this clonotype turned up a few times. The antigen is unknown. Sequences were obtained from PBMCs or a T cell subset sorted from them (not recorded which). The chain employs TRBV9 and TRBJ1-1; no reliable D call. The receptor was derived from a man aged 18 to 29 who had mild COVID-19 (a few samples of this study predate the infection). Cell type and time point are not known. CDR3 nucleotide sequence: TGTGCCAGCAGTGAGGCAGCTACCTGGAACACTGAAGCTTTCTTT. It specifies CASSEAATWNTEAFF.